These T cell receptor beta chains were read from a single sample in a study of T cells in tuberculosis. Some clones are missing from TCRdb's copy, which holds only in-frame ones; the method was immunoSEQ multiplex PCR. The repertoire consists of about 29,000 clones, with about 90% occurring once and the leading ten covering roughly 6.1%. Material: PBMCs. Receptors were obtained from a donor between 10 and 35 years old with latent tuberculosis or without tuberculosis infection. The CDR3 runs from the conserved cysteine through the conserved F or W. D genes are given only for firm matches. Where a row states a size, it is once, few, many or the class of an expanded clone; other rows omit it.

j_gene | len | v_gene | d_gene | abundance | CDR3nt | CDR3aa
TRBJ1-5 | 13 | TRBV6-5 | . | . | TGTGCCAGCAGCCCCGGCTTCGGGCAGCCCCAGCATTTT | CASSPGFGQPQHF
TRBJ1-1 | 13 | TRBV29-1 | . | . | TGCAGCGCCCTGACAGGCAGCCTTCCTGAAGCTTTCTTT | CSALTGSLPEAFF
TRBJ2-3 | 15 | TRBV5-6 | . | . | TGTGCCAGCAGCTTGGTCAGGGATAGCACAGATACGCAGTATTTT | CASSLVRDSTDTQYF
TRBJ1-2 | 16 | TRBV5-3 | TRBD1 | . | TGTGCCAGAAGCTCTCGGACAGGGGGCCAAGGCTATGGCTACACCTTC | CARSSRTGGQGYGYTF
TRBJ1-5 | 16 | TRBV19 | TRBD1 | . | TGTGCCAGTAGGGCTGTCAGCGGGACAGGGTATCAGCCCCAGCATTTT | CASRAVSGTGYQPQHF
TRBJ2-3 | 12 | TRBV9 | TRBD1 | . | TGTGCCAGCAGCGCAGGGGGAGATACGCAGTATTTT | CASSAGGDTQYF
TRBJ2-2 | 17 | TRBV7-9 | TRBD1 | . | TGTGCCAGCAGCCACACCGGGGACAGGGTAATCACCGGGGAGCTGTTTTTT | CASSHTGDRVITGELFF
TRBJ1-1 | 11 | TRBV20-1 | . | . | TGCAGTGTAATGGGCACCACTGAAGCTTTCTTT | CSVMGTTEAFF
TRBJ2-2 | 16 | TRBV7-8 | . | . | TGTGCCAGCAGCCTCCCCCGGCTAGCGAAAACCGGGGAGCTGTTTTTT | CASSLPRLAKTGELFF
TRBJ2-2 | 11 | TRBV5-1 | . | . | TGCGCCAGCAGCTTGGCGGGGGAGCTGTTTTTT | CASSLAGELFF
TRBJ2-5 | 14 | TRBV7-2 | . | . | TGTGCCAGCAGCTTAGTCACGGGGGTTGAGACCCAGTACTTC | CASSLVTGVETQYF
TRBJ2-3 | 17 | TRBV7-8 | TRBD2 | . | TGTGCCAGCAGCTTAGCTATGGCGGGGGGATTCACAGATACGCAGTATTTT | CASSLAMAGGFTDTQYF
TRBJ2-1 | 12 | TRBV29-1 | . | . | TGCAGCGGAGTGAGAGGGATCAATGAGCAGTTCTTC | CSGVRGINEQFF
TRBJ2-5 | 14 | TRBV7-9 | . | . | TGTGCCAGCAGCTGGGGGCCGACTACAGAGACCCAGTACTTC | CASSWGPTTETQYF
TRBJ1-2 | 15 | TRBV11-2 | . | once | TGTGCCAGCAGCTCCCCTAAGTCAGGGTTCTATGGCTACACCTTC | CASSSPKSGFYGYTF
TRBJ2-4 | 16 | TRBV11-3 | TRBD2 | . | TGTGCCAGCAGCCCCGGTCGGCTAGCGGGGATAAACATTCAGTACTTC | CASSPGRLAGINIQYF
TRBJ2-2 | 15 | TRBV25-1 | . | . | TGTGCCAGCAGTGGGTCCAGGGGTGCGACCGGGGAGCTGTTTTTT | CASSGSRGATGELFF
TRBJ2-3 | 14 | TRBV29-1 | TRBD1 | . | TGCAGCGTTGTTTCAGGGGGCGTTTCAGATACGCAGTATTTT | CSVVSGGVSDTQYF
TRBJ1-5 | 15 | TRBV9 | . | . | TGTGCCAGCAGTTTAAGGGGTCCCGGAAATCAGCCCCAGCATTTT | CASSLRGPGNQPQHF
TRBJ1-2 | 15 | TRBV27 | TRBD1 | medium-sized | TGTGCCAGCAGTATGGCTCGGGAGGGGGCGGGTGGCTACACCTTC | CASSMAREGAGGYTF
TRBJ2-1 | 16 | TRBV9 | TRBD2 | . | TGTGCCAGCAGCGTAGGAGCTAGCGGGGGGTTCTATGAGCAGTTCTTC | CASSVGASGGFYEQFF
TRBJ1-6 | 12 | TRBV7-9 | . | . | TGTGCCTGCAACAGGGACGGCGAACCCCTCCACTTT | CACNRDGEPLHF
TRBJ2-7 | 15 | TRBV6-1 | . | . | TGTGCCAGCAGTGAAGCGGCGGGGAGCTCCTACGAGCAGTACTTC | CASSEAAGSSYEQYF
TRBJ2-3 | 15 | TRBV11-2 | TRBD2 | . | TGTGCCAGCAGCAATCTAGCGGGGGGCACAGATACGCAGTATTTT | CASSNLAGGTDTQYF
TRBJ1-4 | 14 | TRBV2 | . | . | TGTGCCAGCAGTGAAGCGCGGGTTAATGAAAAACTGTTTTTT | CASSEARVNEKLFF
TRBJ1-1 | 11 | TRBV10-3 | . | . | TGTGCCACCCAAGCGGACACTGAAGCTTTCTTT | CATQADTEAFF
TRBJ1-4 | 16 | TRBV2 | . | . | TGTGCCAGCAGTGAATGGGCGGGCAGGGGTAATGAAAAACTGTTTTTT | CASSEWAGRGNEKLFF
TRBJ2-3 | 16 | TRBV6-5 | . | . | TGTGCCAGCAGTTACAACTCAGGGTCTAGCACAGATACGCAGTATTTT | CASSYNSGSSTDTQYF
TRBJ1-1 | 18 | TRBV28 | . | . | TGTGCCAGCCCCCCGGGAGGGGGGCGCACGGGGCCGAACACTGAAGCTTTCTTT | CASPPGGGRTGPNTEAFF
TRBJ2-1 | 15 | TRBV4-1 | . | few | TGCGCCAGCAGCCTGGAGGGGGGGCCCGGGGATGAGCAGTTCTTC | CASSLEGGPGDEQFF
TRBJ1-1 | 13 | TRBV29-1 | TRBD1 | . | TGCAGCGGATGGAGACAGGGGGGGTATGAAGCTTTCTTT | CSGWRQGGYEAFF
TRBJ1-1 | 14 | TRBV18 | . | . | TGTGCCAGCTCACGCGGGGGTGGGAGCACTGAAGCTTTCTTT | CASSRGGGSTEAFF
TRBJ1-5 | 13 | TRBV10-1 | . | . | TGCGCCAGCAGTGAGGGACTTAATCAGCCCCAGCATTTT | CASSEGLNQPQHF
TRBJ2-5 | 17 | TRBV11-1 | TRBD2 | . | TGTGCCAGCAGCTTAGAACCCGGTAGCGGGGGGGCAGTGGCCCAGTACTTC | CASSLEPGSGGAVAQYF
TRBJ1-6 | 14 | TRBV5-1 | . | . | TGCGCCACATCTAGACAGGCAGGCGGTTCACCCCTCCACTTT | CATSRQAGGSPLHF
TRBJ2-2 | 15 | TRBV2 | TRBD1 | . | TGTGCCACCAAGAACAGGACAGGGGCCTTCGGGGAGCTGTTTTTT | CATKNRTGAFGELFF
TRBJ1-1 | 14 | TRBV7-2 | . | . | TGTGCCAGCAGCTTAGGGGCAGGGGTGGGGGAAGCTTTCTTT | CASSLGAGVGEAFF
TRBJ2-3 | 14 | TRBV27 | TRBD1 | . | TGTGCCAGCAGTTGGCGGACAGGGACAGATACGCAGTATTTT | CASSWRTGTDTQYF
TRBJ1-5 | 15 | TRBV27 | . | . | TGTGCCAGCAGTTTATCAGCAGGGTACAATCAGCCCCAGCATTTT | CASSLSAGYNQPQHF
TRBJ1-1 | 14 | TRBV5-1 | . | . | TGCGCCACTGCAAGGGAGGGGACGAACACTGAAGCTTTCTTT | CATAREGTNTEAFF
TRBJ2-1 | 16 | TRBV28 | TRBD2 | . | TGTGCCGGCGGCTCGGGGACTAGCGGGGGAGACAATGAGCAGTTCTTC | CAGGSGTSGGDNEQFF
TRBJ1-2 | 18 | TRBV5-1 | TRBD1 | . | TGCGCCAGCAGCATGACGGGCGGACAGGCCGGTGGAGGCTATGGCTACACCTTC | CASSMTGGQAGGGYGYTF
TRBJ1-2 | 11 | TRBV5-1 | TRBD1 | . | TGCGCCAGCAGAATAGTCAGGGGGCACACCTTC | CASRIVRGHTF
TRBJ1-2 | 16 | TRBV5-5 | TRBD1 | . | TGTGCCAGCAGCTTGGATACAGGGGGCGCCAACTATGGCTACACCTTC | CASSLDTGGANYGYTF
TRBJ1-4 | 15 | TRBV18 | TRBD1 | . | TGTGCCAGCTCACGTCAGGGGGGACCGAAGGAAAAACTGTTTTTT | CASSRQGGPKEKLFF
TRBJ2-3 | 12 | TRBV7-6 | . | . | TGTGCCAGCAGCTTGTCGGAGGATACGCAGTATTTT | CASSLSEDTQYF
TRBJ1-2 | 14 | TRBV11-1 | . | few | TGTGCCAGCAGCCCAGAGATGGGGGCGTATGGCTACACCTTC | CASSPEMGAYGYTF
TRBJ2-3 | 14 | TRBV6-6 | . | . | TGTGCCAGCAGTAACTCCAGGGAACGAAATACGCAGTATTTT | CASSNSRERNTQYF
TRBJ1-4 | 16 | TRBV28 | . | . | TGTGCCAGCACCTTAAAGCGAGGGGCGGGAAATGAAAAACTGTTTTTT | CASTLKRGAGNEKLFF
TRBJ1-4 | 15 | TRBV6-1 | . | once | TGTGCCAGCAGTGAGGGGGGAACAACTAATGAAAAACTGTTTTTT | CASSEGGTTNEKLFF